This T cell receptor (beta chain) was retrieved from a study of blood T cells in healthy people across ages. Findings and limits, study-wide: The recorded TCR beta diversity per million T cells decreased in a roughly linear manner with age.

This clonotype was observed a few times. No antigen is known for it. The second PCR ran about 6 to 12 cycles with a sample-barcoded 5' primer and J-beta primers. TCRdb called the 5' RACE reads again in MiXCR, with one record for every CDR3 protein. The data show under 2,000,000 distinct CDR3 sequences, about 50% seen once. Germline CDR1 reads SGHVS; CDR2 reads FNYEAQ. Trimming at V came to 2 bases and at J to 2 bases, leaving 4 bases not matched to a gene. This CDR3 comprises 17 residues. The source of this sequence is a woman in her thirties or forties in good health. The V gene is TRBV7-6, the J gene TRBJ2-3; 13 nucleotides align to TRBD2. Source material: blood. DNA of the CDR3: TGTGCCAGCAGCTTAAGGGGACTAGCGGGACTCACAGATACGCAGTATTTT. Its translation is CASSLRGLAGLTDTQYF.